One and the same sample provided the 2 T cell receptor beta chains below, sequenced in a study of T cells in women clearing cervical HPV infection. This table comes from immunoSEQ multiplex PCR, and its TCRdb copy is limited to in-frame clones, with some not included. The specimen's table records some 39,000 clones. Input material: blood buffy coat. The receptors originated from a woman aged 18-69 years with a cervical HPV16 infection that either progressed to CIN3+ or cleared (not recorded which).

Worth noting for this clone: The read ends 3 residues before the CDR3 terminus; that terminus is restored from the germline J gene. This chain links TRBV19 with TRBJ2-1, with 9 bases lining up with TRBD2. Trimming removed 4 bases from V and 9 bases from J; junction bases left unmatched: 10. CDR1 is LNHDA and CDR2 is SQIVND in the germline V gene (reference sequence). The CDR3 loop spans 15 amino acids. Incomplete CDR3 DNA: TGTGCCAGTAGTAGTATCGTAGCGGGAGCTGGTGAG. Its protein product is CASSSIVAGAGE. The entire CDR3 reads CASSSIVAGAGEQFF.

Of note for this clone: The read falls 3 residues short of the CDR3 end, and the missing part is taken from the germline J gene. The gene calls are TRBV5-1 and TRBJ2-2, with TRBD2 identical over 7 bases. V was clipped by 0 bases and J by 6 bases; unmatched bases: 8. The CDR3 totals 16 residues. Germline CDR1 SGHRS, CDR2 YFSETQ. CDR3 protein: CASSLAAGVNSGELFF. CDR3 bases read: TGCGCCAGCAGCTTGGCGGCGGGGGTGAATTCCGGGGAG.